This T cell receptor beta chain comes out of a study of T cell changes during pregnancy in multiple sclerosis. Libraries were prepared by immunoSEQ multiplex PCR; TCRdb keeps only in-frame clonotypes and omits some of them. The data contain 40,000 to 55,000 clones, roughly 89% of them singletons. The CDR3 spans 15 residues. V lost 3 bases and J 0 bases, leaving 10 bases between the germline ends. Germline V gene data show CDR1 as SGDLS and CDR2 as YYNGEE. The sequence was collected from a female donor with multiple sclerosis, enrolled in a pregnancy study. V is TRBV9 and J is TRBJ2-1; D is uncertain. The sample was CD4+ T cells from peripheral blood mononuclear cells, taken in the first trimester of pregnancy. CDR3 loop: CASSGVPASYNEQFF. CDR3 bases: TGTGCCAGCAGCGGAGTCCCCGCCTCCTACAATGAGCAGTTCTTC.